These T cell receptor beta chains were read from a single sample in a study of regulatory T cells in long-lasting Graves disease. In TCRdb, the multiplex PCR reads were re-called with MiXCR into one record per CDR3 protein. In the table there are 450,000 to 650,000 distinct CDR3 sequences, 16% of which are singletons. A further study also used this sample, focusing on T cells in Graves' hyperthyroidism and ophthalmopathy.

Sequencing was performed on peripheral blood mononuclear cells (PBMCs), taken at new diagnosis, from a patient treated with antithyroid drugs. The receptors stem from a woman aged 35 to 60 with Graves disease. Both conserved end residues are part of each CDR3. A D gene is named only where the DNA matches it firmly. A row's size may be missing; if present it is once, few, many or a size class.

CDR3: CSAGDVMNTEAFF; DNA: TGCAGTGCTGGGGACGTGATGAACACTGAAGCTTTCTTT; length: 13; V: TRBV20-1; D: .; J: TRBJ1-1; size: .
CDR3: CASSLGGEYQETQYF; DNA: TGCGCCAGCAGCTTGGGGGGAGAGTACCAAGAGACCCAGTACTTC; length: 15; V: TRBV5-1; D: .; J: TRBJ2-5; size: few
CDR3: CAIGLAGGPDTQYF; DNA: TGTGCCATCGGACTAGCGGGGGGGCCGGATACGCAGTATTTT; length: 14; V: TRBV28; D: TRBD2; J: TRBJ2-3; size: many
CDR3: CASSQEGRVGNTIYF; DNA: TGTGCCAGCAGCCAAGAAGGGAGGGTCGGAAACACCATATATTTT; length: 15; V: TRBV3-1; D: .; J: TRBJ1-3; size: many
CDR3: CAISRDLLSNQPQHF; DNA: TGTGCCATCAGCCGGGATCTATTGAGCAATCAGCCCCAGCATTTT; length: 15; V: TRBV10-3; D: .; J: TRBJ1-5; size: many
CDR3: CAWEQGYNEQFF; DNA: TGTGCCTGGGAACAGGGTTACAATGAGCAGTTCTTC; length: 12; V: TRBV30; D: .; J: TRBJ2-1; size: many
CDR3: CASSISSRGYTF; DNA: TGTGCCAGTAGTATATCCTCGCGCGGCTACACCTTC; length: 12; V: TRBV19; D: .; J: TRBJ1-2; size: once
CDR3: CSIKSGPSNTEAFF; DNA: TGCAGTATCAAAAGCGGGCCTTCGAACACTGAAGCTTTCTTT; length: 14; V: TRBV20-1; D: .; J: TRBJ1-1; size: .
CDR3: CASSSTAGGVDTQYF; DNA: TGTGCCAGCAGCTCGACAGCGGGGGGAGTGGATACGCAGTATTTT; length: 15; V: TRBV12-3/TRBV12-4; D: TRBD2; J: TRBJ2-3; size: many
CDR3: CASSIRGNSYEQYF; DNA: TGTGCCAGCAGCATCCGGGGGAACTCCTACGAGCAGTACTTC; length: 14; V: TRBV5-6; D: .; J: TRBJ2-7; size: few
CDR3: CSVDRGFSIDYGYTF; DNA: TGCAGCGTTGACCGGGGGTTCTCTATCGATTATGGCTACACCTTC; length: 15; V: TRBV29-1; D: .; J: TRBJ1-2; size: few
CDR3: CASSIGQGANTGELFF; DNA: TGTGCCAGCAGCATTGGACAGGGGGCGAACACCGGGGAGCTGTTTTTT; length: 16; V: TRBV7-9; D: TRBD1; J: TRBJ2-2; size: many
CDR3: CASSYLAGVVTDTQYF; DNA: TGTGCCAGCAGCTACCTAGCGGGGGTCGTCACAGATACGCAGTATTTT; length: 16; V: TRBV11-2; D: TRBD2; J: TRBJ2-3; size: many
CDR3: CASSQDRGGSYNEQFF; DNA: TGTGCCAGCAGCCAAGACCGGGGGGGCTCCTACAATGAGCAGTTCTTC; length: 16; V: TRBV4-2; D: TRBD2; J: TRBJ2-1; size: .
CDR3: CASSQGGVSGKNIQYF; DNA: TGTGCCAGCAGCCAAGGCGGGGTTAGTGGCAAAAACATTCAGTACTTC; length: 16; V: TRBV6-1; D: .; J: TRBJ2-4; size: few
CDR3: CASSLGAQNTEAFF; DNA: TGTGCCAGCAGCTTAGGGGCCCAGAACACTGAAGCTTTCTTT; length: 14; V: TRBV5-1; D: .; J: TRBJ1-1; size: many
CDR3: CASSLDTYQYF; DNA: TGTGCCAGCAGCCTGGACACTTATCAGTACTTC; length: 11; V: TRBV14; D: .; J: TRBJ2-7; size: .
CDR3: CSVQGILRGYTF; DNA: TGCAGCGTCCAGGGTATATTACGTGGCTACACCTTC; length: 12; V: TRBV29-1; D: .; J: TRBJ1-2; size: many
CDR3: CSVVTAGTGVPDTQYF; DNA: TGCAGCGTTGTCACGGCGGGGACAGGGGTGCCAGATACGCAGTATTTT; length: 16; V: TRBV29-1; D: TRBD1; J: TRBJ2-3; size: many
CDR3: CASSVGGGENKQFF; DNA: TGTGCCAGCAGCGTAGGGGGGGGGGAAAATAAGCAGTTCTTC; length: 14; V: TRBV9; D: TRBD2; J: TRBJ2-1; size: .
CDR3: CASSVGPLGSYEQYF; DNA: TGTGCCAGCAGTGTAGGGCCCCTGGGCTCCTACGAGCAGTACTTC; length: 15; V: TRBV6-2/TRBV6-3; D: .; J: TRBJ2-7; size: many
CDR3: CAISSGGSNTQYF; DNA: TGTGCCATCTCTAGCGGGGGGTCGAATACGCAGTATTTT; length: 13; V: TRBV12-3/TRBV12-4; D: TRBD2; J: TRBJ2-3; size: many
CDR3: CASSLAGARAGYTF; DNA: TGTGCCAGCAGTTTAGCAGGGGCCCGTGCCGGCTACACCTTC; length: 14; V: TRBV28; D: .; J: TRBJ1-2; size: many
CDR3: CAISEGIAGYTF; DNA: TGTGCCATCAGTGAGGGAATAGCGGGCTACACCTTC; length: 12; V: TRBV10-3; D: .; J: TRBJ1-2; size: few
CDR3: CASSLFPEPYEQYF; DNA: TGTGCCAGCAGCCTGTTCCCGGAGCCCTACGAGCAGTACTTC; length: 14; V: TRBV11-2; D: .; J: TRBJ2-7; size: many
CDR3: CSAGAGGPTDTQYF; DNA: TGCAGTGCCGGGGCGGGGGGGCCTACAGATACGCAGTATTTT; length: 14; V: TRBV20-1; D: TRBD2; J: TRBJ2-3; size: .
CDR3: CASSLRQADIQYF; DNA: TGTGCCAGCAGTTTACGACAGGCGGACATTCAGTACTTC; length: 13; V: TRBV12-3/TRBV12-4; D: .; J: TRBJ2-4; size: .